The rows below give T cell receptor beta chains drawn from one sample of a study of T cell responses to AZD1222 COVID-19 vaccine. Sequencing used immunoSEQ multiplex PCR; TCRdb keeps in-frame clones, though not all of them. The data contain approximately 200,000 clones, approximately 86% of them singletons. Sequenced material: peripheral blood, taken on day 0 of AZD1222 vaccination. All receptors derive from an adult in good health. CDR3s leave out the opening cysteine and the closing phenylalanine or tryptophan. Each record gives: J gene, clone size, V gene, CDR3 protein. The size entry is marked missing in some rows and otherwise reads once, few, many or a size class.

J: TRBJ2-5; size: -; V: TRBV11-2; CDR3: ASSWGQAETQY
J: TRBJ1-2; size: -; V: TRBV4-3; CDR3: ASSQVYDGYGYT
J: TRBJ1-2; size: -; V: TRBV28; CDR3: ASSPPGEGYGYT
J: TRBJ2-1; size: -; V: TRBV25-1; CDR3: ASSPRRGAGEQF
J: TRBJ2-7; size: -; V: TRBV15; CDR3: ATSRDRRAEQY
J: TRBJ2-7; size: -; V: TRBV6-1; CDR3: ASSEAWTGLHEQY
J: TRBJ1-5; size: -; V: TRBV7-9; CDR3: ASSPAWGTVDQPQH
J: TRBJ2-7; size: -; V: TRBV3-1/TRBV3-2; CDR3: ASSQEGLHEQY
J: TRBJ2-5; size: -; V: TRBV11-2; CDR3: ASSLDKWGLMTQY
J: TRBJ1-1; size: -; V: TRBV30; CDR3: AWCSTGILNTEAF
J: TRBJ1-2; size: -; V: TRBV2; CDR3: ASSESWDRDYGYT
J: TRBJ1-5; size: -; V: TRBV9; CDR3: ASSVVGEANQPQH
J: TRBJ1-3; size: -; V: TRBV6-5; CDR3: ASSRDSSGNTIY
J: TRBJ1-2; size: once; V: TRBV30; CDR3: AWSVLAGSDYT
J: TRBJ2-1; size: once; V: TRBV20-1; CDR3: SARNQIEQF
J: TRBJ1-5; size: -; V: TRBV13; CDR3: ASSQGHSNQPQH
J: TRBJ2-1; size: -; V: TRBV5-1; CDR3: ASSLDGGSYNEQF
J: TRBJ2-1; size: -; V: TRBV11-3; CDR3: ASSSGNEQF
J: TRBJ1-1; size: -; V: TRBV5-1; CDR3: ASSLTRQLNTEAF
J: TRBJ1-5; size: -; V: TRBV4-1; CDR3: ASSQATGSQPQH
J: TRBJ2-2; size: -; V: TRBV5-8; CDR3: ASSIRTGARRNTGELF
J: TRBJ2-7; size: -; V: TRBV7-9; CDR3: ASSLGQPPYEQY
J: TRBJ1-1; size: -; V: TRBV5-8; CDR3: ASSLGAGNTEAF